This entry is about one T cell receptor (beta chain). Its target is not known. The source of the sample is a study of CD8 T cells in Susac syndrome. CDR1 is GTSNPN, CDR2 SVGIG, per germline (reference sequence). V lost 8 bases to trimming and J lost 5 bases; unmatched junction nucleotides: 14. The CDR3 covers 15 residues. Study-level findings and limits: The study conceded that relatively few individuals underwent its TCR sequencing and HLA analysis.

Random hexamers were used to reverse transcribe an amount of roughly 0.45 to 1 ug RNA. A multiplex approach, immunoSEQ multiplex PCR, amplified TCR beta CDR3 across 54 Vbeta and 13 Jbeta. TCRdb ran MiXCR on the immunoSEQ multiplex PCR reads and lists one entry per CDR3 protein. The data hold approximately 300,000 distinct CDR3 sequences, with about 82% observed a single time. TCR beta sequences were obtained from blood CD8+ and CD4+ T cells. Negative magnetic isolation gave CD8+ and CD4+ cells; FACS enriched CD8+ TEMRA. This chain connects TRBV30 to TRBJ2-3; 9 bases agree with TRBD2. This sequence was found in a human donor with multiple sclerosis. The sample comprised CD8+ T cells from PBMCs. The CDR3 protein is CAGDLIAGVGDTQYF. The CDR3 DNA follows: TGTGCCGGGGATCTTATAGCGGGAGTAGGAGATACGCAGTATTTT.